The 13 T cell receptor beta chains given below trace back to one sample, sequenced in a study of T-cell memory formation after mild COVID-19. TCRdb reprocessed the 5' RACE reads with MiXCR, giving one entry per CDR3 protein. This sample carries about 470,000 distinct CDR3 sequences, around a quarter of them seen once, and the ten largest clones take roughly an eighth. Source material: PBMCs or a T cell subset sorted from them (not recorded which). Every receptor here comes from an adult woman who had mild COVID-19 (a few samples of this study predate the infection). Cell type and time point are not known.

In this sample, this clonotype turned up many times. The CDR3 loop reads CASSDLMNTEAFF. In nucleotides, the CDR3 is TGCGCCAGCAGCGACCTCATGAACACTGAAGCTTTCTTT. The chain uses TRBV5-1 and TRBJ1-1; D gene ambiguous. The CDR3 contains 13 residues. V shed 4 bases and J shed 0 bases, with 7 bases lying between them. Germline loops: CDR1 SGHRS, CDR2 YFSETQ. Filled out from reference TRBV5-1 and TRBJ1-1, the complete variable domain reads KAGVTQTPRYLIKTRGQQVTLSCSPISGHRSVSWYQQTPGQGLQFLFEYFSETQRNKGNFPGRFSGRQFSNSRSEMNVSTLELGDSALYLCASSDLMNTEAFFGQGTRLTVV.

The chain joins TRBV10-3 to TRBJ1-1; D may be TRBD1 (5 bases). The CDR3 has 13 amino acids. The germline V gene encodes CDR1 ENHRY and CDR2 SYGVKD. Trimming shortened V by 6 bases and J by 1 base, and 9 bases separated the two germline ends. The CDR3 loop is CAIRGTGNTEAFF. As DNA, the CDR3 is TGTGCCATCAGGGGGACGGGGAACACTGAAGCTTTCTTT.

The rearrangement uses TRBV15 and TRBJ2-2; 8 bases map to TRBD1. The CDR3 totals 16 residues. The V and J ends lost 3 bases and 4 bases, in that order; junction bases with no gene match: 7. Germline V lookup: CDR1 LNHNV, CDR2 YYDKDF (reference sequence). CDR3 sequence reads: CATSSSPGQATGELFF. As DNA, the CDR3 is TGTGCCACCAGCAGCTCGCCGGGACAGGCCACCGGGGAGCTGTTTTTT.

V is TRBV24-1 and J is TRBJ2-1; possible D gene TRBD1, 5 bases. This CDR3 has 15 residues. CDR1 is KGHDR, CDR2 SFDVKD, per germline. Trimming left V 3 bases short and J 4 bases short, with 12 bases between. CDR3 sequence: CATSDPDSKYNEQFF. The CDR3 DNA sequence: TGTGCCACCAGTGATCCCGACAGTAAATACAATGAGCAGTTCTTC.

The rearrangement joins TRBV19 to TRBJ2-7, with 8 bases identical to TRBD2. The V gene's germline CDR1 is LNHDA and CDR2 SQIVND (reference sequence). The V gene end was trimmed by 5 bases and the J gene end by 5 bases; junction bases not matched to a gene: 11. This CDR3 has 15 residues. The CDR3 here is CASSSDGRAMDEQYF. In nucleotides, the CDR3 is TGTGCCAGTAGTTCCGACGGGAGGGCCATGGACGAGCAGTACTTC.

This clonotype was found a few times. The rearrangement links TRBV7-9 to TRBJ2-1; D may be TRBD2 (5 bases). V lost 0 bases and J 4 bases, leaving 10 bases between the germline ends. The germline CDR1 and CDR2 sequences are SEHNR and FQNEAQ (reference sequence). CDR3 size: 15 residues. The CDR3 sequence: CASSLAPAAYNEQFF. Here the CDR3 DNA reads TGTGCCAGCAGCTTAGCTCCAGCGGCGTACAATGAGCAGTTCTTC.

This clonotype showed up just a few times. The CDR3 nucleotides read TGTGCCAGCAGCAAACGGGGAGGACAGGGGTTCGCTGAAGCTTTCTTT. Its protein product is CASSKRGGQGFAEAFF. J is TRBJ1-1 and V is TRBV13, with TRBD1 matching over 9 bases. V gave up 5 bases and J gave up 6 bases; unmatched junction bases: 13. CDR1 PRHDT and CDR2 FYEKMQ come from the germline V gene (reference sequence). The CDR3 covers 16 residues. The complete variable domain, with remaining parts taken from reference TRBV13 and TRBJ1-1, reads AAGVIQSPRHLIKEKRETATLKCYPIPRHDTVYWYQQGPGQDPQFLISFYEKMQSDKGSIPDRFSAQQFSDYHSELNMSSLELGDSALYFCASSKRGGQGFAEAFFGQGTRLTVV.

This chain uses TRBV4-1 with TRBJ1-2; 10 bases fit TRBD1. CDR1 is MGHRA, CDR2 YSYEKL, per germline. V gave up 0 bases and J gave up 7 bases; unmatched junction bases: 8. CDR3 size: 16 residues. The CDR3 DNA reads as TGCGCCAGCAGCCAAGAATCGACAGGGGGCAGGGGTGGCTACACCTTC. Its protein product is CASSQESTGGRGGYTF.

This clonotype was found a few times. The V call is TRBV24-1, the J call TRBJ2-1; no clear D gene. Per germline, CDR1 KGHDR and CDR2 SFDVKD. CDR3 size: 13 residues. The ends were cut back, 5 bases at V and 7 bases at J, with 11 bases in the middle. In DNA, the CDR3 is TGTGCCACCAGTGTTCAAGCAACAAATGAGCAGTTCTTC. It encodes CATSVQATNEQFF.

V is TRBV6-6 and J is TRBJ2-7, with 9 bases identical to TRBD1. V shed 2 bases and J 3 bases; nucleotides not matched to a gene: 8. There are 16 residues in the CDR3. CDR1 is MNHNY, CDR2 SVGAGI, per germline (reference sequence). The CDR3 DNA sequence: TGTGCCAGCAGTTACCGAACGACAGGGGGTTTCTACGAGCAGTACTTC. This codes for CASSYRTTGGFYEQYF.

In this sample, this clonotype turned up a few times. The chain employs TRBV12-3 or TRBV12-4 and TRBJ2-1; TRBD2 matches at 12 bases. The CDR3 totals 13 residues. The CDR3 loop reads CAGASGGAGEQFF. Here the CDR3 DNA reads TGTGCTGGGGCTAGCGGGGGGGCTGGTGAGCAGTTCTTC.

This clonotype has only a few counts. The V gene is TRBV7-8, the J gene TRBJ2-7; possibly TRBD1 or TRBD2 for D (5 bases each). Germline V gives CDR1 SGHVS, CDR2 FQNEAQ. This CDR3 has 14 residues. Trimming pared 5 bases from V and 2 bases from J, leaving 13 bases between. The CDR3 is CASSDGDGAYEQYF. The CDR3 nucleotides read TGTGCCAGCAGCGACGGGGACGGGGCCTACGAGCAGTACTTC.

This clonotype was recorded at least ten times. The chain is built from TRBV12-3 or TRBV12-4 and TRBJ2-7, with D maybe TRBD2 (6 bases). The V end lost 5 bases, the J end lost 5 bases, and 19 bases lay between the germline ends. The CDR3 contains 15 residues. CDR3 bases: TGTGCCAGCAGTCCCGGAGGGCCGGGGAGCAACGAGCAGTACTTC. Protein: CASSPGGPGSNEQYF.